Each of the 30 T cell receptor beta chains below was sequenced from the same sample in a study of response to subunit inactivated influenza vaccine. TCRdb redid the calling of the RT-PCR reads with MiXCR, one entry per CDR3 protein. The table includes just under 550,000 distinct CDR3 sequences, approximately 24% detected once. This same sample was also part of a study on T cells expressing NK-cell markers. That source notes: Generation of TCR beta cDNA was performed by 5'RACE template switching incorporating UMIs.

Sequenced here: CD4+ T cells sorted from PBMCs, sampled approximately 12 days after vaccination. These TCRs come from a man aged 50 to 59 who received an inactivated influenza vaccine.

The V call is TRBV5-1, the J call TRBJ1-6; no clear D gene. This CDR3 spans 16 amino acids. The germline V gene has CDR1 SGHRS and CDR2 YFSETQ. Trimming stripped 4 bases from V and 3 bases from J, with 14 bases between. The CDR3: CASSKGGVFYNSPLHF. The CDR3 DNA is TGCGCCAGCAGCAAGGGTGGGGTTTTCTATAATTCACCCCTCCACTTT.

This clonotype was observed a few times. CDR3 nucleotides: TGCGCCAGCAGCTTTCGGACAGCCGACGAGCAGTACTTC. The encoded protein is CASSFRTADEQYF. The chain carries TRBV4-3 and TRBJ2-7; tentatively, D is TRBD1 (6 bases). Germline V gene data show CDR1 as LGHNA and CDR2 as YSLEER. V lost 5 bases and J lost 5, with 13 bases in between. CDR3 length: 13 amino acids.

This CDR3 reads CASRPRGGTGELFF. Written as DNA, the CDR3 is TGTGCCAGCAGGCCCCGGGGCGGCACCGGGGAGCTGTTTTTT. The chain recombines TRBV6-4 with TRBJ2-2, with D perhaps matching TRBD1 or TRBD2 (5 bases each). Trimming removed 6 bases from V and 4 bases from J, with 12 bases in between. The germline V gene has CDR1 MRHNA and CDR2 SNTAGT. The CDR3 runs to 14 residues.

This clonotype has just a few counts. The CDR3 region is CASSPLSSFSYEQYF. The CDR3 DNA reads as TGTGCCAGCAGCCCCCTTAGCAGTTTCTCCTACGAGCAGTACTTC. The V call is TRBV7-2, the J call TRBJ2-7; D is unclear. Trimming left V 5 bases short and J 0 bases short, with 14 bases between. The germline V gene has CDR1 SGHTA and CDR2 FQGNSA. CDR3 length: 15 amino acids. The full variable domain, in which reference TRBV7-2 and TRBJ2-7 provide the parts outside the CDR3, is GAGVSQSPSNKVTEKGKDVELRCDPISGHTALYWYRQSLGQGLEFLIYFQGNSAPDKSGLPSDRFSAERTGGSVSTLTIQRTQQEDSAVYLCASSPLSSFSYEQYFGPGTRLTVT.

Here the CDR3 DNA reads TGTGCCAGCAGTTTAGTTTTTAGCGGGTCGTACAATGAGCAGTTCTTC. Translation gives CASSLVFSGSYNEQFF. This sequence joins TRBV12-3 or TRBV12-4 and TRBJ2-1, with 7 positions matching TRBD2. CDR3 length: 16 residues. J was trimmed by 4 bases and V by 1 base; bases with no gene match: 7.

This clonotype has more than one count but fewer than ten. V is TRBV5-8 and J is TRBJ1-2, with D hard to call. The CDR3 is 12 residues long. The ends were cut back, 3 bases at V and 5 bases at J, with 8 bases in the middle. Germline-derived CDR1 and CDR2 are SGHTS and YDEGEE. The CDR3 here is CASSSRIYGYTF. Here the CDR3 DNA reads TGTGCCAGCAGCTCTCGAATATATGGCTACACCTTC.

This clonotype has just a few counts. J is TRBJ2-2 and V is TRBV5-1; tentatively, D is TRBD1 (8 bases). With 3 bases removed from V and 6 bases from J, the gap between germline ends came to 21 bases. From germline, CDR1 is SGHRS and CDR2 YFSETQ. This CDR3 spans 17 amino acids. The CDR3 nucleotides read TGCGCCAGCAGCTCCACTCGACAGGGGAGGGGTGCCGGGGAGCTGTTTTTT. This encodes CASSSTRQGRGAGELFF.

This clonotype appeared a few times. The chain has TRBV7-9 and TRBJ2-4; the D is unclear. Germline CDR1 SEHNR, CDR2 FQNEAQ (reference sequence). V shed 5 bases and J shed 7 bases, with 9 bases lying between them. The CDR3 contains 12 residues. The DNA of the CDR3 is TGTGCCAGCAGCGGAAGCACGAACATTCAGTACTTC. Protein product: CASSGSTNIQYF.

This clonotype was detected a few times. The chain couples TRBV20-1 to TRBJ1-5; D is possibly TRBD1 (6 bases). CDR1 and CDR2 from the germline V gene are DFQATT and SNEGSKA (reference sequence). Trimming cost V 6 bases and J 11 bases, with 20 bases left between them. CDR3 length: 13 amino acids. The CDR3 loop is CSAGAGATRSQHF. CDR3 bases: TGCAGTGCGGGGGCCGGGGCTACTAGGTCCCAGCATTTT.

V gene TRBV20-1 combines with J gene TRBJ2-4; no definite D call. The CDR3 has 15 amino acids. Germline CDR1 DFQATT, CDR2 SNEGSKA (reference sequence). Here the CDR3 DNA reads TGCAGCGCACCTAGAGACTGGGGAACCAAAAACATTCAGTACTTC. Translating it yields CSAPRDWGTKNIQYF.

In its sample, this clonotype was seen many times. The chain has TRBV7-2 and TRBJ2-1; 10 bases align to TRBD2. J gave up 6 bases and V 5 bases, and 7 bases lay outside the gene matches. Germline CDR1 reads SGHTA; CDR2 reads FQGNSA. This CDR3 region has 15 residues. The CDR3 coding sequence is TGTGCCAGCAGCAAATTAGCGGGAGGTCCCAATGAGCAGTTCTTC. Amino acids: CASSKLAGGPNEQFF. The entire variable domain, with the rest obtained from reference TRBV7-2 and TRBJ2-1, is as follows: GAGVSQSPSNKVTEKGKDVELRCDPISGHTALYWYRQSLGQGLEFLIYFQGNSAPDKSGLPSDRFSAERTGGSVSTLTIQRTQQEDSAVYLCASSKLAGGPNEQFFGPGTRLTVL.

This chain joins TRBV20-1 and TRBJ2-1, with 13 bases matching TRBD2. CDR1 and CDR2 (germline): DFQATT, SNEGSKA (reference sequence). V was clipped by 8 bases and J by 0 bases; unmatched bases: 10. This CDR3 comprises 17 residues. CDR3 nucleotides: TGCAGTCCTCAGAGGACTAGCGGGAGTAGCTCCTACAATGAGCAGTTCTTC. This gives the protein CSPQRTSGSSSYNEQFF.

Only a few counts were recorded for this clonotype. The chain combines TRBV15 with TRBJ1-2; 9 nucleotides align to TRBD1. The trim removed 3 bases at V and 8 bases at J, leaving 7 bases unmatched. CDR1 LNHNV and CDR2 YYDKDF come from the germline V gene (reference sequence). This CDR3 is 14 amino acids long. CDR3 DNA sequence: TGTGCCACCAGCAGCGTACAGGGGGCCTCCGGCTACACCTTC. Its protein product is CATSSVQGASGYTF.

The gene calls are TRBV18 and TRBJ1-3, with D possibly TRBD1 on 6 matching bases. Trimming left V 8 bases short and J 3 bases short, with 17 bases between. Germline V gene sequence: CDR1 KGHSH, CDR2 LQKENI. The CDR3 sequence is 15 residues long. DNA for the CDR3: TGTGCCAGCATAGGACAGCCGCCGGGTGGAAACACCATATATTTT. Protein: CASIGQPPGGNTIYF.

In its sample, this clonotype was seen a few times. J is TRBJ1-1 and V is TRBV10-3, with D tentatively TRBD1 (6 bases). The CDR3 consists of 14 residues. V lost 9 bases to trimming and J lost 1 base, with 15 bases between them. Germline values: CDR1 ENHRY, CDR2 SYGVKD. This CDR3 is CAIKDSRGNTEAFF. The CDR3 DNA sequence: TGTGCCATAAAGGACAGTAGGGGGAACACTGAAGCTTTCTTT.

Only a few counts were recorded for this clonotype. V is TRBV3-1 and J is TRBJ2-1, with D perhaps being TRBD1 or TRBD2 (5 bases each). CDR3 length equals 13 residues. Between the trimmed V and J ends, which lost 1 base and 12 bases, there was a span of 13 bases. CDR1 LGHDT and CDR2 YNNKEL come from the germline V gene (reference sequence). CDR3: CASSQGLGAVQFF. The CDR3 DNA reads as TGTGCCAGCAGCCAAGGCCTCGGGGCGGTGCAGTTCTTC.

This clonotype occurred a few times. V usage is TRBV11-2 and J usage is TRBJ1-5, with D perhaps TRBD1 (6 bases). CDR3 length equals 14 residues. Trimming cost V 5 bases and J 3 bases, with 11 bases left between them. Germline CDR1 reads SGHAT; CDR2 reads FQNNGV. As DNA, the CDR3 is TGTGCCAGCAGCGTGGACAGCCCCAATCAGCCCCAGCATTTT. Its protein product is CASSVDSPNQPQHF.

The table lists this clonotype with a few counts. J is TRBJ2-3 and V is TRBV7-9, with TRBD1 identical over 8 bases. The CDR3 is made up of 14 amino acids. Germline V gives CDR1 SEHNR, CDR2 FQNEAQ (reference sequence). The V segment lost 4 bases and the J segment 0 bases; nucleotides outside the gene matches: 0. This chain's CDR3 is CASSWDRSTDTQYF. The CDR3 coding sequence is TGTGCCAGCAGCTGGGACAGGAGCACAGATACGCAGTATTTT.

This clonotype was seen a handful of times. This chain links TRBV4-3 with TRBJ2-7, with D maybe TRBD1 (6 bases). Germline loops: CDR1 LGHNA, CDR2 YSLEER. The CDR3 covers 14 residues. V gave up 0 bases and J gave up 4 bases, with 10 bases separating them. CDR3 coding DNA: TGCGCCAGCAGCCAAGATCAGGGGCTTTACGAGCAGTACTTC. This gives the protein CASSQDQGLYEQYF.

The chain is built from TRBV3-1 and TRBJ2-7; 12 bases are shared with TRBD2. This CDR3 has 14 amino acids. V was clipped by 1 base and J by 8 bases; unmatched bases: 3. CDR1 is LGHDT and CDR2 is YNNKEL in the germline V gene (reference sequence). The CDR3 sequence: CASSQAGLAGQQYF. The CDR3 DNA reads TGTGCCAGCAGCCAAGCCGGACTAGCGGGACAGCAGTACTTC.

In its sample, this clonotype was seen once. The junction departs from germline at one end; a sequencing error may be responsible. This rearrangement joins TRBV24-1 to TRBJ1-1; TRBD1 matches 8 bases. The CDR3 spans 15 residues. Germline lookup yields CDR1 KGHDR and CDR2 SFDVKD. The CDR3 DNA reads TGTGCCACCAGTGATTCGGGACAGGCGAACACTGAAGCTTCCTTT. It is translated as CATSDSGQANTEASF.

The V call is TRBV18, the J call TRBJ2-6; D is unresolved. Looked up from germline, CDR1 is KGHSH and CDR2 is LQKENI. V lost 3 bases to trimming and J lost 3 bases, with 15 bases between them. There are 17 residues in the CDR3. CDR3 region: CASSPAVTNFGANVLTF. CDR3 nucleotide sequence: TGTGCCAGCTCACCGGCCGTGACCAACTTTGGGGCCAACGTCCTGACTTTC.

This clonotype has a handful of counts. The chain employs TRBV12-3 or TRBV12-4 and TRBJ2-1, with 7 positions matching TRBD2. The CDR3 loop spans 15 amino acids. V dropped 3 bases and J dropped 4; count of bases not matched to a gene: 6. CDR3 sequence reads: CASSFGRELYNEQFF. CDR3 nucleotides: TGTGCCAGCAGTTTCGGGCGGGAGCTTTACAATGAGCAGTTCTTC.

This clonotype showed up just a few times. The chain employs TRBV4-2 and TRBJ2-1; a possible D gene is TRBD2 (5 bases). Germline V gives CDR1 LGHNA, CDR2 YNFKEQ. V lost 3 bases to trimming and J lost 0 bases, with 15 bases between them. The CDR3 runs 17 residues. CDR3 sequence (DNA): TGTGCCAGCAGCCAGGCCTCGGGCGGGTTCTCCTACAATGAGCAGTTCTTC. It yields the protein CASSQASGGFSYNEQFF.

This chain connects TRBV6-2 or TRBV6-3 to TRBJ1-2; a possible D gene is TRBD1 (5 bases). In germline, CDR1 is MNHEY, CDR2 SVGEGT. V lost 2 bases and J lost 4, with 8 bases in between. CDR3 length: 13 amino acids. The CDR3 DNA sequence: TGTGCCAGCAGTTACGACGGGACCTATGGCTACACCTTC. Translation: CASSYDGTYGYTF.

The rearrangement joins TRBV6-2 or TRBV6-3 to TRBJ2-3, with D unresolved. CDR3 size: 14 residues. The V gene lost 4 bases and the J gene lost 0 bases, with 8 bases spanning the gap. Germline CDR1 MNHEY, CDR2 SVGEGT. CDR3 nucleotides: TGTGCCAGCAGTTTTATCACTAGCACAGATACGCAGTATTTT. Its protein product is CASSFITSTDTQYF.

The V call is TRBV27, the J call TRBJ1-6; perhaps TRBD1 as D (5 bases). Germline values: CDR1 MNHEY, CDR2 SMNVEV (reference sequence). This CDR3 contains 17 residues. Deletions cut 0 bases from V and 0 bases from J, with 9 bases between. The CDR3 DNA reads as TGTGCCAGCAGTTTATCTCGGGGACGCTCCTATAATTCACCCCTCCACTTT. This translates into CASSLSRGRSYNSPLHF.

This chain joins TRBV20-1 and TRBJ2-3, with TRBD2 matching 7 bases. CDR1 is DFQATT, CDR2 SNEGSKA, per germline (reference sequence). Trimming cost V 3 bases and J 1 base; bases outside gene matches: 7. There are 15 residues in the CDR3. CDR3 protein: CSARSGRRGTDTQYF. The CDR3 DNA reads TGCAGTGCTAGGTCCGGGAGGAGGGGCACAGATACGCAGTATTTT.

The chain carries TRBV6-2 or TRBV6-3 and TRBJ2-4; TRBD2 agrees at 11 bases. Germline V gene lookup returns CDR1 MNHEY and CDR2 SVGEGT. V trimming: 2 bases; J trimming: 3 bases; junction bases outside the gene matches: 6. The CDR3 loop spans 17 amino acids. The CDR3 is CASSYPTSGNDKNIQYF. The CDR3 nucleotides read TGTGCCAGCAGTTACCCGACTAGCGGGAACGACAAAAACATTCAGTACTTC.

This clonotype was seen a handful of times. This chain joins TRBV5-1 and TRBJ1-2, with 7 nucleotides matching TRBD1. There are 15 residues in the CDR3. V gave up 4 bases and J gave up 4 bases; unmatched junction bases: 10. CDR1 and CDR2 from the germline V gene are SGHRS and YFSETQ. The CDR3, as DNA: TGCGCCAGCAGCACAACAGGGGCTGGTGGCTATGGCTACACCTTC. Amino acid sequence: CASSTTGAGGYGYTF.